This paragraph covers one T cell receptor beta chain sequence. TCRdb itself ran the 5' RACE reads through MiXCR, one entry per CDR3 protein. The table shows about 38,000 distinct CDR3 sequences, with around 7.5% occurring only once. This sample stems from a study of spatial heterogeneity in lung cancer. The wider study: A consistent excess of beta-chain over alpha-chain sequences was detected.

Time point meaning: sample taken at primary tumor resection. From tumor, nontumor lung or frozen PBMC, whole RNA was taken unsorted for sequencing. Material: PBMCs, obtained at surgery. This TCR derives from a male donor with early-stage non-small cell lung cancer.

The CDR3 sequence: CASSFTPPGPSSYNEQFF. In DNA, the CDR3 is TGTGCCAGCAGTTTTACCCCTCCGGGACCGAGCTCCTACAATGAGCAGTTCTTC. The chain combines TRBV27 with TRBJ2-1; D assignment may be TRBD1 or TRBD2 (5 bases each). V gave up 3 bases and J gave up 0 bases, with 18 bases separating them. The CDR3 totals 18 residues. The germline CDR1 and CDR2 sequences are MNHEY and SMNVEV (reference sequence).